This is a list of T cell receptor beta chains from one sample in a study of CD8+ T cells in alopecia areata. The repertoire was sequenced with immunoSEQ multiplex PCR; TCRdb's copy has only in-frame clones and lacks some. The sample contains over 85,000 clones, 41% of which appear only once. The sample taken for sequencing was CD4+ T cells sorted from blood. The receptors here all came from a human donor with alopecia areata. Both conserved end residues are part of each CDR3. The order of the fields is CDR3 length, V gene, J gene, CDR3 protein.

cdr3_length: 14
v_call: TRBV30
j_call: TRBJ2-1
cdr3_aa: CAWTRLAGYNEQFF

cdr3_length: 16
v_call: TRBV27
j_call: TRBJ2-1
cdr3_aa: CASSYHRGQAGNEQFF

cdr3_length: 16
v_call: TRBV18
j_call: TRBJ2-2
cdr3_aa: CASSPGQGSALRELFF

cdr3_length: 14
v_call: TRBV7-2
j_call: TRBJ2-3
cdr3_aa: CASSFVQNTDTQYF

cdr3_length: 16
v_call: TRBV28
j_call: TRBJ2-7
cdr3_aa: CASSSPSSGSAYEQYF

cdr3_length: 16
v_call: TRBV29-1
j_call: TRBJ2-2
cdr3_aa: CSVEGGLSGRHGELFF

cdr3_length: 19
v_call: TRBV29-1
j_call: TRBJ1-5
cdr3_aa: CSALRRETGAKVNNQPQHF

cdr3_length: 14
v_call: TRBV7-8
j_call: TRBJ1-2
cdr3_aa: CASSLERTFYGYTF

cdr3_length: 18
v_call: TRBV30
j_call: TRBJ2-3
cdr3_aa: CAWSAFTSSGRGTDTQYF

cdr3_length: 17
v_call: TRBV7-8
j_call: TRBJ2-1
cdr3_aa: CASSLALRDRPNNEQFF

cdr3_length: 14
v_call: TRBV29-1
j_call: TRBJ2-7
cdr3_aa: CSVEVGQGVYEQYF

cdr3_length: 14
v_call: TRBV5-1
j_call: TRBJ2-7
cdr3_aa: CASSFEAGFYEQYF

cdr3_length: 16
v_call: TRBV5-4
j_call: TRBJ1-1
cdr3_aa: CASSPTPGTVNTEAFF

cdr3_length: 15
v_call: TRBV19
j_call: TRBJ1-6
cdr3_aa: CAVGESGRYNSPLHF

cdr3_length: 21
v_call: TRBV2
j_call: TRBJ1-1
cdr3_aa: CASPKPGQGKFLSSGNTEAFF

cdr3_length: 13
v_call: TRBV28
j_call: TRBJ2-1
cdr3_aa: CASLASLYNEQFF

cdr3_length: 14
v_call: TRBV30
j_call: TRBJ2-7
cdr3_aa: CAWVGTRRSREQYF

cdr3_length: 12
v_call: TRBV19
j_call: TRBJ1-2
cdr3_aa: CASKDSAYGYTF

cdr3_length: 11
v_call: TRBV4-1
j_call: TRBJ2-2
cdr3_aa: CASSLTGELFF

cdr3_length: 15
v_call: TRBV4-2
j_call: TRBJ2-7
cdr3_aa: CASSQSGTGTYEQYF

cdr3_length: 15
v_call: TRBV28
j_call: TRBJ2-1
cdr3_aa: CASLGTGTSINEQFF

cdr3_length: 12
v_call: TRBV25-1
j_call: TRBJ2-7
cdr3_aa: CASGQGFYEQYF

cdr3_length: 13
v_call: TRBV7-9
j_call: TRBJ2-5
cdr3_aa: CASTRGVQETQYF

cdr3_length: 12
v_call: TRBV29-1
j_call: TRBJ2-7
cdr3_aa: CSVWEPPYEQYF

cdr3_length: 16
v_call: TRBV4-1
j_call: TRBJ2-4
cdr3_aa: CASSHPLGLAKNIQYF

cdr3_length: 13
v_call: TRBV9
j_call: TRBJ1-1
cdr3_aa: CASSADLALEAFF

cdr3_length: 14
v_call: TRBV2
j_call: TRBJ2-7
cdr3_aa: CASSEARGSYEQYF

cdr3_length: 14
v_call: TRBV7-2
j_call: TRBJ1-2
cdr3_aa: CASTIPGQSYGYTF

cdr3_length: 11
v_call: TRBV7-9
j_call: TRBJ2-1
cdr3_aa: CASNVVGEQFF

cdr3_length: 14
v_call: TRBV5-4
j_call: TRBJ2-7
cdr3_aa: CASSGPGGSYEQYF

cdr3_length: 15
v_call: TRBV18
j_call: TRBJ2-1
cdr3_aa: CASSRTSGGQDEQFF

cdr3_length: 16
v_call: TRBV18
j_call: TRBJ1-1
cdr3_aa: CASSPGRGLMNTEAFF

cdr3_length: 17
v_call: TRBV15
j_call: TRBJ2-7
cdr3_aa: CATSRAGLAGITYEQYF

cdr3_length: 13
v_call: TRBV6-6
j_call: TRBJ1-5
cdr3_aa: CASSYQGDQPQHF

cdr3_length: 15
v_call: TRBV5-1
j_call: TRBJ2-5
cdr3_aa: CASSVMGQHQETQYF

cdr3_length: 13
v_call: TRBV19
j_call: TRBJ2-1
cdr3_aa: CASSIGQGNEQFF

cdr3_length: 12
v_call: TRBV27
j_call: TRBJ2-1
cdr3_aa: CASSLFGDEQFF

cdr3_length: 13
v_call: TRBV5-1
j_call: TRBJ1-1
cdr3_aa: CASSLVPNTEAFF

cdr3_length: 15
v_call: TRBV27
j_call: TRBJ2-5
cdr3_aa: CASSSPDRGRETQYF

cdr3_length: 19
v_call: TRBV4-1
j_call: TRBJ2-1
cdr3_aa: CASSQDPAGTSGRYNEQFF

cdr3_length: 15
v_call: TRBV29-1
j_call: TRBJ2-5
cdr3_aa: CSVVPGTKSQETQYF

cdr3_length: 15
v_call: TRBV5-6
j_call: TRBJ1-2
cdr3_aa: CASSFSSRGGYGYTF

cdr3_length: 12
v_call: TRBV7-9
j_call: TRBJ2-7
cdr3_aa: CASSLSNYEQYF

cdr3_length: 12
v_call: TRBV23-1
j_call: TRBJ2-7
cdr3_aa: CASRTSDYEQYF

cdr3_length: 18
v_call: TRBV11-2
j_call: TRBJ2-3
cdr3_aa: CASSLEVASRKTRDTQYF

cdr3_length: 15
v_call: TRBV6-1
j_call: TRBJ1-1
cdr3_aa: CASSEAWGVNTEAFF

cdr3_length: 12
v_call: TRBV29-1
j_call: TRBJ2-7
cdr3_aa: CSVYNPSYEQYF

cdr3_length: 15
v_call: TRBV5-1
j_call: TRBJ2-7
cdr3_aa: CASSLTGQGAYEQYF

cdr3_length: 15
v_call: TRBV6-5
j_call: TRBJ1-5
cdr3_aa: CASSATGQEFQPQHF

cdr3_length: 13
v_call: TRBV30
j_call: TRBJ2-1
cdr3_aa: CAWSIGTLNEQFF

cdr3_length: 13
v_call: TRBV29-1
j_call: TRBJ1-3
cdr3_aa: CSVTGIAGNTIYF

cdr3_length: 11
v_call: TRBV28
j_call: TRBJ2-1
cdr3_aa: CASSAPREQFF

cdr3_length: 16
v_call: TRBV4-2
j_call: TRBJ2-7
cdr3_aa: CASSQGVGQGPSEQYF

cdr3_length: 16
v_call: TRBV11-2
j_call: TRBJ1-3
cdr3_aa: CASSLRAWGAGNTIYF

cdr3_length: 13
v_call: TRBV7-9
j_call: TRBJ2-2
cdr3_aa: CASSRSRDGELFF

cdr3_length: 17
v_call: TRBV19
j_call: TRBJ1-5
cdr3_aa: CASSHLPGGSSNQPQHF

cdr3_length: 13
v_call: TRBV29-1
j_call: TRBJ2-5
cdr3_aa: CSVRGSNQETQYF

cdr3_length: 16
v_call: TRBV5-1
j_call: TRBJ2-1
cdr3_aa: CASSTAPRTALNEQFF

cdr3_length: 16
v_call: TRBV28
j_call: TRBJ2-5
cdr3_aa: CASQTLAGKHQETQYF

cdr3_length: 13
v_call: TRBV30
j_call: TRBJ2-3
cdr3_aa: CAWRETSTDTQYF